Below, 6 T cell receptor beta chains from the same sample are listed, as sequenced in a study of T cell responses to AZD1222 COVID-19 vaccine. This table comes from immunoSEQ multiplex PCR, and its TCRdb copy is limited to in-frame clones, with some not included. Among 120,000 to 150,000 clones listed, approximately 86% were seen once. The sample here was peripheral blood, taken on day 0 of AZD1222 vaccination. The receptors originated from an adult in good health.

The sample holds one count of this clone. V and J are TRBV27 and TRBJ2-5, with D unclear. V lost 5 bases and J 5 bases, leaving 15 bases between the germline ends. CDR3 size: 14 residues. Germline V gene data show CDR1 as MNHEY and CDR2 as SMNVEV (reference sequence). CDR3 nucleotides: TGTGCCAGCAGTCCTGTGGGGTTACTGGAGACCCAGTACTTC. This codes for CASSPVGLLETQYF.

The J gene is TRBJ2-7, the V gene TRBV5-5, with D unclear. V was trimmed by 2 bases and J by 3 bases, leaving 6 bases between them. This CDR3 is built from 12 residues. CDR1 is SGHKS, CDR2 YYEKEE, per germline (reference sequence). The DNA of the CDR3 is TGTGCCAGCAGCTTCAGGTTCTACGAGCAGTACTTC. This encodes CASSFRFYEQYF.

This clone was seen only once. The chain links TRBV5-1 to TRBJ1-2, with no clear D. With 4 bases removed from V and 4 bases from J, the gap between germline ends came to 17 bases. The CDR3 length is 15 residues. Germline values: CDR1 SGHRS, CDR2 YFSETQ. CDR3 coding DNA: TGCGCCAGCAGCCCCCCCCGGACCGACTCCTATGGCTACACCTTC. Translated: CASSPPRTDSYGYTF.

This chain joins TRBV29-1 and TRBJ1-3; 8 bases align to TRBD1. The CDR3 contains 13 residues. Germline V gene lookup returns CDR1 SQVTM and CDR2 ANQGSEA. V trimming: 4 bases; J trimming: 4 bases; junction bases outside the gene matches: 3. CDR3 loop: CSVGTGNGNTIYF. The CDR3, as DNA: TGCAGCGTTGGGACAGGGAACGGAAACACCATATATTTT.

This clone came up a few times. The rearrangement joins TRBV29-1 to TRBJ2-5, with 8 bases fitting TRBD2. This CDR3 has 16 residues. V was clipped by 3 bases and J by 5 bases; unmatched bases: 14. CDR1 and CDR2 (germline): SQVTM, ANQGSEA. CDR3 in amino acids: CSVEGGSGRIDETQYF. The CDR3, as DNA: TGCAGCGTTGAGGGGGGGAGCGGGAGAATCGATGAGACCCAGTACTTC.

This chain uses TRBV10-1 with TRBJ2-1; D is unresolved. V lost 4 bases to trimming and J lost 4 bases, with 11 bases between them. Germline V gene lookup returns CDR1 WNHNN and CDR2 SYGVQD (reference sequence). This CDR3 region has 14 residues. DNA for the CDR3: TGCGCCAGCAGTGCGGTCCCCAAATACAATGAGCAGTTCTTC. Its protein product is CASSAVPKYNEQFF.